This T cell receptor (beta chain) was obtained from a study of beta chain features in type 1 diabetes. Study context: Patients looked much like healthy donors when it came to age, gender and cell yields.

Study findings and constraints: Resolution of whether HLA type affects TCRB rearrangement was not achieved here.

The CDR3 is 15 residues long. Germline values: CDR1 SGHRS, CDR2 YFSETQ. Trimming shortened V by 1 base and J by 2 bases, and 11 bases separated the two germline ends. Expressed TCRB transcripts were sequenced, since all the RNA that had been isolated was reverse transcribed. Produced via immunoSEQ multiplex PCR; TCRdb's table is partial and in-frame only. The sample comprises 300,000 to 350,000 clones, 14% of which are singletons, and 6.7% rests with the top ten. Sorting produced populations that all topped 95% purity. Comment on this clone: Its target is not known.

The V gene is TRBV5-1, the J gene TRBJ2-3; possible D gene TRBD2, 5 bases. Sequenced input: central memory CD4+ T cells from blood. The origin of this receptor is a man younger than 45 in good health. The CDR3 DNA reads as TGCGCCAGCAGCTTGAACGGGATCGTCACAGATACGCAGTATTTT. As protein: CASSLNGIVTDTQYF.